These 22 T cell receptor beta chains share one sample of origin, sequenced in a study of vaccination effects on CD4 cells after COVID-19. No antigen is known for these receptors. Using immunoSEQ multiplex PCR, the repertoire was profiled, and TCRdb retains in-frame clones only, with some absent. The sample includes 40,000 to 50,000 clones, nearly 75% of them seen just once. Expansion of antigen-specific CD4+ T cells with viral peptide pools was carried out by the ViraFEST assay before sequencing. Following culture for roughly 10 days, CD4+ T cells were isolated. Participants were given two doses of BNT162b2 or mRNA-1273 vaccine. This material consisted of CD4+ T cells from PBMCs cultured with HCoV-OC43 spike peptides, taken after COVID-19 vaccination. Subset denoted: HCoV-OC43 spike overlapping peptide pool stimulation. These receptors all stem from a human donor who received a COVID-19 vaccine.

The chain carries TRBV20-1 and TRBJ2-1; no firm D call. Germline V gene lookup returns CDR1 DFQATT and CDR2 SNEGSKA (reference sequence). The length of the CDR3 is 13 residues. Trimming shortened V by 3 bases and J by 5 bases, and 11 bases separated the two germline ends. The CDR3 sequence: CSASTYPNNEQFF. The CDR3 bases are TGCAGTGCTAGTACCTACCCCAACAATGAGCAGTTCTTC.

This clone came up a few times. CDR3 loop: CASSPTSGSTGELFF. The CDR3 nucleotides are TGTGCCAGCAGCCCGACTAGCGGGAGTACCGGGGAGCTGTTTTTT. V is TRBV5-4 and J is TRBJ2-2; 12 bases line up with TRBD2. CDR1 SGHNT and CDR2 YYREEE come from the germline V gene (reference sequence). Trimming took 4 bases from V and 5 from J; bases not matched to a gene: 3. The length of the CDR3 is 15 residues. The entire variable domain, with the rest obtained from reference TRBV5-4 and TRBJ2-2, is as follows: ETGVTQSPTHLIKTRGQQVTLRCSSQSGHNTVSWYQQALGQGPQFIFQYYREEENGRGNFPPRFSGLQFPNYSSELNVNALELDDSALYLCASSPTSGSTGELFFGEGSRLTVL.

The chain is built from TRBV18 and TRBJ2-1; tentatively, D is TRBD2 (5 bases). V lost 5 bases, J lost 7 bases, and 15 bases lay in between. CDR3 size: 14 residues. The germline gives CDR1 KGHSH, CDR2 LQKENI. CDR3 nucleotide sequence: TGTGCCAGCTCAATGCGCCTTGGGAGTAATGAGCAGTTCTTC. Protein product: CASSMRLGSNEQFF. The variable domain in full, with the rest retrieved from reference TRBV18 and TRBJ2-1, is NAGVMQNPRHLVRRRGQEARLRCSPMKGHSHVYWYRQLPEEGLKFMVYLQKENIIDESGMPKERFSAEFPKEGPSILRIQQVVRGDSAAYFCASSMRLGSNEQFFGPGTRLTVL.

This chain uses TRBV5-1 with TRBJ1-1; D not resolved. CDR3 size: 14 residues. The ends were cut back, 4 bases at V and 3 bases at J, with 13 bases in the middle. The V gene's germline CDR1 is SGHRS and CDR2 YFSETQ. CDR3 in DNA: TGCGCCAGCAGCCCTACGAGTGGATACACTGAAGCTTTCTTT. Translating it yields CASSPTSGYTEAFF.

This clone was detected only once. This chain joins TRBV5-1 and TRBJ2-1, with 9 bases matching TRBD2. The J segment lost 1 base and the V segment lost 4 bases, leaving 3 bases of the junction unmatched. Germline CDR1 SGHRS, CDR2 YFSETQ. CDR3 length: 15 residues. The CDR3 DNA sequence: TGCGCCAGCAGCATTAGCGGGGGTTCCTACAATGAGCAGTTCTTC. As protein: CASSISGGSYNEQFF.

This clone was seen only once. The chain combines TRBV3-1 (or the pseudogene TRBV3-2) with TRBJ1-2; D is uncertain. This CDR3 is 13 amino acids long. V was pared by 4 bases and J by 2 bases, with 8 bases between. CDR1 and CDR2 from the germline V gene are LGHDT and YNNKEL (reference sequence). CDR3 region: CASSRQGNYGYTF. The CDR3, as DNA: TGTGCCAGCAGCCGTCAAGGCAACTATGGCTACACCTTC.

This sequence joins TRBV5-1 and TRBJ1-4, with D uncertain. Germline values: CDR1 SGHRS, CDR2 YFSETQ. V lost 2 bases to trimming and J lost 0 bases, with 14 bases between them. The CDR3 is 17 amino acids. The CDR3 DNA is TGCGCCAGCAGCTTAGGACCTCCTGGGGCAACTAATGAAAAACTGTTTTTT. This encodes CASSLGPPGATNEKLFF.

The rearrangement joins TRBV6-5 to TRBJ2-1; TRBD2 matches at 11 bases. Unmatched junction bases numbered 6, after V lost 2 bases and J lost 6 bases. The CDR3 sequence is 16 residues long. CDR1 and CDR2 (germline): MNHEY, SVGAGI. The CDR3 sequence: CASSYGLAGGVNEQFF. CDR3 DNA: TGTGCCAGCAGTTACGGGCTAGCGGGAGGTGTCAATGAGCAGTTCTTC.

The rearrangement joins TRBV18 to TRBJ1-5, with TRBD1 identical over 7 bases. Per germline, CDR1 KGHSH and CDR2 LQKENI. Trimming removed 3 bases from V and 9 bases from J; junction bases left unmatched: 14. The CDR3 runs to 16 residues. The CDR3 sequence is CASSPREITQGSPQHF. In nucleotides, the CDR3 is TGTGCCAGCTCACCCCGGGAGATAACACAGGGGTCGCCCCAGCATTTT. The full variable domain, completed using reference TRBV18 and TRBJ1-5, is NAGVMQNPRHLVRRRGQEARLRCSPMKGHSHVYWYRQLPEEGLKFMVYLQKENIIDESGMPKERFSAEFPKEGPSILRIQQVVRGDSAAYFCASSPREITQGSPQHFGDGTRLSIL.

This clone was counted once. The J gene is TRBJ2-3, the V gene TRBV5-8; TRBD1 matches 8 bases. V trimming: 1 base; J trimming: 4 bases; junction bases outside the gene matches: 5. CDR3 size: 15 residues. Germline CDR1 and CDR2: SGHTS and YDEGEE. The CDR3 loop reads CASSLFQGAPDTQYF. The CDR3 DNA reads as TGTGCCAGCAGCTTGTTCCAGGGGGCCCCAGATACGCAGTATTTT.

V usage is TRBV2 and J usage is TRBJ2-1, with 13 bases lining up with TRBD2. With V trimmed by 6 bases and J by 2 bases, 4 bases remained unmatched. Germline V CDR1 and CDR2: SNHLY, FYNNEI. CDR3 size: 16 residues. The CDR3 DNA follows: TGTGCCAGCAGAGTTGGGACTAGCGGGGCCTACAATGAGCAGTTCTTC. As protein: CASRVGTSGAYNEQFF. The complete variable domain, with remaining parts taken from reference TRBV2 and TRBJ2-1, reads EPEVTQTPSHQVTQMGQEVILRCVPISNHLYFYWYRQILGQKVEFLVSFYNNEISEKSEIFDDQFSVERPDGSNFTLKIRSTKLEDSAMYFCASRVGTSGAYNEQFFGPGTRLTVL.

The chain has TRBV18 and TRBJ2-5, with D hard to call. This CDR3 is 13 amino acids long. The V end lost 3 bases, the J end lost 4 bases, and 9 bases lay between the germline ends. The germline CDR1 and CDR2 sequences are KGHSH and LQKENI. The CDR3 region has the DNA TGTGCCAGCTCACCTAACCCCGGAGAGACCCAGTACTTC. It codes for CASSPNPGETQYF.

The rearrangement uses TRBV5-4 and TRBJ2-1; the D gene is possibly TRBD2 (5 bases). V shed 4 bases and J shed 3 bases, with 11 bases lying between them. This CDR3 is 14 amino acids long. Germline assignment: CDR1 SGHNT and CDR2 YYREEE (reference sequence). CDR3 loop: CASSPDYIYNEQFF. In DNA form, the CDR3 reads TGTGCCAGCAGCCCCGACTATATCTACAATGAGCAGTTCTTC.

V and J are TRBV6-6 and TRBJ1-1, with 7 bases matching TRBD1. The CDR3 loop spans 14 amino acids. V lost 6 bases, J lost 4 bases, and 8 bases stayed unmatched. Germline V lookup: CDR1 MNHNY, CDR2 SVGAGI (reference sequence). The CDR3 sequence is CASRFDRAGTEAFF. The CDR3 DNA reads as TGTGCCAGCAGGTTCGACAGGGCGGGCACTGAAGCTTTCTTT.

Here the CDR3 reads CASSDLAIFSNQPQHF. CDR3 DNA: TGTGCCAGCAGTGATCTCGCCATTTTTAGCAATCAGCCCCAGCATTTT. V is TRBV2 and J is TRBJ1-5; D is uncertain. Germline V gene data show CDR1 as SNHLY and CDR2 as FYNNEI. The CDR3 is 16 amino acids. V was shortened by 3 bases and J by 0 bases, with 12 bases between the two germline ends.

This chain connects TRBV6-5 to TRBJ1-2; TRBD1 might be the D (6 bases). V was cut by 2 bases and J by 8 bases, with 9 bases left in between. Germline CDR1 and CDR2: MNHEY and SVGAGI. The CDR3 totals 12 residues. The DNA for the CDR3 is TGTGCCAGCAGTTACCCCCAGGGGGGCTACACCTTC. Amino acid sequence: CASSYPQGGYTF.

This clone was seen a few times. The chain uses TRBV4-1 and TRBJ1-4; TRBD1 matches at 12 bases. The V and J ends lost 0 bases and 8 bases, in that order; junction bases with no gene match: 4. The CDR3 loop spans 16 amino acids. CDR1 is MGHRA and CDR2 is YSYEKL in the germline V gene. In DNA, the CDR3 is TGCGCCAGCAGCCAAGATCGGGGGACAGGGGGCGAAAAACTGTTTTTT. Its protein is CASSQDRGTGGEKLFF.

The chain has TRBV7-6 and TRBJ2-5; D possibly corresponds to TRBD1 (5 bases). Looked up from germline, CDR1 is SGHVS and CDR2 is FNYEAQ. Trimming shortened V by 2 bases and J by 5 bases, and 18 bases separated the two germline ends. This CDR3 has 16 residues. The CDR3 DNA reads as TGTGCCAGCAGCTTATCTCCGGGTAGGGGTGTGGAGACCCAGTACTTC. This translates into CASSLSPGRGVETQYF.

The chain joins TRBV3-1 (or the pseudogene TRBV3-2) to TRBJ2-7; no firm D call. The germline CDR1 and CDR2 sequences are LGHDT and YNNKEL (reference sequence). This CDR3 spans 11 amino acids. V lost 5 bases and J lost 4, with 6 bases in between. The CDR3 sequence: CASSNLYEQYF. CDR3 coding DNA: TGTGCCAGCAGCAATTTATACGAGCAGTACTTC.

There are a few counts of this clone. V and J are TRBV6-1 and TRBJ1-6, with 8 bases aligning to TRBD1. Germline-derived CDR1 and CDR2 are MNHNS and SASEGT. J gave up 7 bases and V 3 bases, and 14 bases lay outside the gene matches. This CDR3 comprises 18 residues. This chain's CDR3 is CASSEDRASKRRNSPLHF. The CDR3 nucleotides read TGTGCCAGCAGTGAGGACAGGGCAAGTAAGCGGAGAAATTCACCCCTCCACTTT.

This chain links TRBV5-4 with TRBJ1-2; 9 bases line up with TRBD1. The CDR3 sequence is 16 residues long. Germline V gives CDR1 SGHNT, CDR2 YYREEE (reference sequence). The J segment lost 7 bases and the V segment lost 4 bases, leaving 14 bases of the junction unmatched. In nucleotides, the CDR3 is TGTGCCAGCAGCCCGGATTATAGACAGGGGGAAACTGGCTACACCTTC. Translation: CASSPDYRQGETGYTF. Variable domain in full (rest from reference TRBV5-4 and TRBJ1-2): ETGVTQSPTHLIKTRGQQVTLRCSSQSGHNTVSWYQQALGQGPQFIFQYYREEENGRGNFPPRFSGLQFPNYSSELNVNALELDDSALYLCASSPDYRQGETGYTFGSGTRLTVV.

A few counts support this clone. The gene calls are TRBV7-9 and TRBJ1-5; D unclear. The CDR3 has 12 amino acids. V was pared by 1 base and J by 6 bases, with 4 bases between. CDR1 is SEHNR, CDR2 FQNEAQ, per germline (reference sequence). The CDR3 is CASSLDIQPQHF. The CDR3 DNA reads as TGTGCCAGCAGCTTAGATATTCAGCCCCAGCATTTT.